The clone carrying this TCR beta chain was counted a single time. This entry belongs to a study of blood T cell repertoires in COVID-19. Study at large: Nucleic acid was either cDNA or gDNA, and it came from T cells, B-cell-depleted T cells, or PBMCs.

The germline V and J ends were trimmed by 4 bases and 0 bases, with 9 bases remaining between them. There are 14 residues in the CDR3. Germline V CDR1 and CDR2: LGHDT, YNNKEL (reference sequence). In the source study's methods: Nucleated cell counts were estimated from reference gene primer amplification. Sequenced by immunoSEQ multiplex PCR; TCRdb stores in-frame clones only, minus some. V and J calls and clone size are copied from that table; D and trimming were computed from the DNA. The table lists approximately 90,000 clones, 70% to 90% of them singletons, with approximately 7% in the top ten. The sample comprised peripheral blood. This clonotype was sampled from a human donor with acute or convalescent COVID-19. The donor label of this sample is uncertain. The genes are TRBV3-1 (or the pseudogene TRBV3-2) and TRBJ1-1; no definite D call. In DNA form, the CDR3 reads TGTGCCAGCAGCCCGGGGAGGATGAACACTGAAGCTTTCTTT. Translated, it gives CASSPGRMNTEAFF.